Each of the 20 T cell receptor beta chains below was sequenced from the same sample in a study of blood T cell repertoires in COVID-19. Measured with immunoSEQ multiplex PCR; TCRdb has only the in-frame clones, and not every one. The table includes about 280,000 clones, approximately 89% detected once. The sample consisted of PBMCs or T cells enriched from blood (not recorded which). Every receptor here comes from a woman aged 60-75 years who had recovered from COVID-19.

This sequence joins TRBV7-2 and TRBJ1-1; 7 bases align to TRBD1. The germline gives CDR1 SGHTA, CDR2 FQGNSA. This CDR3 has 18 amino acids. Trimming at V came to 3 bases and at J to 0 bases, leaving 13 bases not matched to a gene. Written as DNA, the CDR3 is TGTGCCAGCAGCTTCAACCCGGGACAGACTTCGATGAACACTGAAGCTTTCTTT. This gives the protein CASSFNPGQTSMNTEAFF.

The chain combines TRBV7-8 with TRBJ2-5; 9 positions match TRBD2. Germline CDR1 SGHVS, CDR2 FQNEAQ. Trimming at V came to 0 bases and at J to 4 bases, leaving 6 bases not matched to a gene. The CDR3 has 16 amino acids. The CDR3 DNA reads as TGTGCCAGCAGCTTAGCGGGCGGGGGGGCCATAGAGACCCAGTACTTC. It codes for CASSLAGGGAIETQYF.

Concerning this clone: One junction end does not reproduce the germline sequence, and a read error may be involved. The rearrangement joins TRBV3-1 (or the pseudogene TRBV3-2) to TRBJ2-2, with TRBD2 identical over 9 bases. From germline, CDR1 is LGHDT and CDR2 YNNKEL (reference sequence). This CDR3 is 16 amino acids long. CDR3: CASNQFSGSWTGELFF. CDR3 coding DNA: TGTGCCAGCAACCAATTTAGCGGGAGCTGGACCGGGGAGCTGTTTTTT.

The chain's CDR3 is CASRQALEGNEQFF. CDR3 bases: TGTGCCAGCAGGCAGGCCCTCGAAGGCAATGAGCAGTTCTTC. The V call is TRBV2, the J call TRBJ2-1, with D hard to call. Looked up from germline, CDR1 is SNHLY and CDR2 is FYNNEI. Trimming cost V 6 bases and J 6 bases, with 15 bases left between them. The CDR3 totals 14 residues. The whole variable domain, remainder taken from reference TRBV2 and TRBJ2-1, is EPEVTQTPSHQVTQMGQEVILRCVPISNHLYFYWYRQILGQKVEFLVSFYNNEISEKSEIFDDQFSVERPDGSNFTLKIRSTKLEDSAMYFCASRQALEGNEQFFGPGTRLTVL.

The chain joins TRBV6-5 to TRBJ1-2; D uncertain. The CDR3 runs to 12 residues. The germline V and J ends were trimmed by 10 bases and 4 bases, with 13 bases remaining between them. Germline-derived CDR1 and CDR2 are MNHEY and SVGAGI. In DNA form, the CDR3 reads TGTGCCACCACCCTTGCTAGCTATGGCTACACCTTC. This encodes CATTLASYGYTF.

This clone was seen only once. V is TRBV28 and J is TRBJ1-2; unclear D gene. Trimming shortened V by 3 bases and J by 6 bases, and 17 bases separated the two germline ends. The CDR3 sequence is 15 residues long. CDR1 is MDHEN and CDR2 is SYDVKM in the germline V gene. This CDR3 reads CASSFPGLWTDGYTF. CDR3 sequence (DNA): TGTGCCAGCAGTTTTCCTGGATTGTGGACTGATGGCTACACCTTC.

The chain uses TRBV19 and TRBJ2-7; D not resolved. This CDR3 is 14 amino acids long. Germline CDR1 is LNHDA and CDR2 is SQIVND (reference sequence). The germline V and J ends were trimmed by 2 bases and 0 bases, with 8 bases remaining between them. The CDR3 nucleotides are TGTGCCAGTAGTATAATTGGCACCTCCTACGAGCAGTACTTC. Protein: CASSIIGTSYEQYF.

A word on this clone: A read error may account for a junction end that differs from germline. The V and J genes are TRBV7-7 and TRBJ2-1; weak D call: TRBD2 (5 bases). The CDR3 consists of 14 residues. Germline loops: CDR1 SSHAT, CDR2 FNYEAQ (reference sequence). The CDR3 sequence is CASSPMIAHNEQFF. In nucleotides, the CDR3 is TGTGCTAGCAGCCCGATGATAGCGCACAATGAGCAGTTCTTC.

V gene TRBV5-1 combines with J gene TRBJ2-2; a possible D gene is TRBD2 (5 bases). Trimming left V 0 bases short and J 2 bases short, with 8 bases between. CDR1 is SGHRS and CDR2 is YFSETQ in the germline V gene. The CDR3 has 15 residues. CDR3 DNA: TGCGCCAGCAGCTTGGCTAGCTATAACACCGGGGAGCTGTTTTTT. It codes for CASSLASYNTGELFF.

This clone turned up a few times. V usage is TRBV6-4 and J usage is TRBJ1-1; D unresolved. The ends were cut back, 7 bases at V and 0 bases at J, with 6 bases in the middle. The CDR3 has 12 amino acids. Germline CDR1 MRHNA, CDR2 SNTAGT. In DNA, the CDR3 is TGTGCCAGCATTAGCCTGAACACTGAAGCTTTCTTT. Its translation is CASISLNTEAFF.

The chain has TRBV3-1 (or the pseudogene TRBV3-2) and TRBJ2-7; D might be TRBD1 (6 bases). V lost 5 bases and J lost 13, with 15 bases in between. CDR1 is LGHDT, CDR2 YNNKEL, per germline (reference sequence). The CDR3 has 11 residues. CDR3 protein: CASSVPGQVYF. The CDR3 nucleotides are TGTGCCAGCAGCGTACCGGGACAAGTATACTTC.

This chain joins TRBV28 and TRBJ1-1, with TRBD1 identical over 8 bases. From germline, CDR1 is MDHEN and CDR2 SYDVKM. V was pared by 4 bases and J by 11 bases, with 6 bases of the junction left unmatched. CDR3 length: 12 residues. CDR3 DNA sequence: TGTGCCAGCAGTTCCAGGGGGCGCGTGGCTTTCTTT. This gives the protein CASSSRGRVAFF.

The rearrangement joins TRBV28 to TRBJ2-7; 8 nucleotides line up with TRBD1. CDR1 and CDR2 (germline): MDHEN, SYDVKM. V shed 4 bases and J 0 bases; nucleotides not matched to a gene: 5. The CDR3 runs to 15 residues. CDR3 bases: TGTGCCAGCAGTTACAGGGGGTATAGCTCCTACGAGCAGTACTTC. Protein sequence: CASSYRGYSSYEQYF.

The chain uses TRBV12-3 or TRBV12-4 and TRBJ1-2; D call uncertain. Trimming took off 8 bases at V and 4 bases at J, with 14 bases between the two ends. The CDR3 has 13 residues. CDR3 region: CASYREGSYGYTF. The CDR3 bases are TGTGCCAGCTACCGCGAGGGATCCTATGGCTACACCTTC.

This chain uses TRBV12-3 or TRBV12-4 with TRBJ2-5; D gene unclear. V was clipped by 8 bases and J by 4 bases, with 8 bases between them. CDR3 size: 11 residues. CDR3 protein: CASRERETQYF. The CDR3, as DNA: TGTGCCAGCCGCGAAAGAGAGACCCAGTACTTC.

Written as DNA, the CDR3 is TGCAGTGCTAGTTTTGGGGGCGCGGGTGCTTACGAGCAGTACTTC. This codes for CSASFGGAGAYEQYF. The rearrangement links TRBV20-1 to TRBJ2-7, with D maybe TRBD1 (6 bases). V was pared by 3 bases and J by 4 bases, with 19 bases between. The CDR3 sequence is 15 residues long. CDR1 DFQATT and CDR2 SNEGSKA come from the germline V gene (reference sequence).

CDR3 loop: CASGGTGTPEETQYF. CDR3 coding DNA: TGCGCCAGCGGGGGGACAGGGACCCCAGAAGAGACCCAGTACTTC. J is TRBJ2-5 and V is TRBV5-1; 9 bases map to TRBD1. This CDR3 has 15 residues. The germline CDR1 and CDR2 sequences are SGHRS and YFSETQ. The V and J ends lost 7 bases and 3 bases, in that order; junction bases with no gene match: 10.

CDR3 in amino acids: CASSPPGAGGYAEAFF. The CDR3 DNA reads as TGTGCCAGCTCACCACCGGGGGCAGGGGGTTATGCTGAAGCTTTCTTT. The chain has TRBV18 and TRBJ1-1; 7 bases line up with TRBD1. In germline, CDR1 is KGHSH, CDR2 LQKENI. This CDR3 is built from 16 residues. Unmatched junction bases numbered 10, after V lost 0 bases and J lost 6 bases.

This chain links TRBV5-1 with TRBJ2-3; 9 bases align to TRBD2. V was pared by 0 bases and J by 3 bases, with 8 bases of the junction left unmatched. The CDR3 has 17 residues. From germline, CDR1 is SGHRS and CDR2 YFSETQ. The DNA for the CDR3 is TGCGCCAGCAGCTTGGTCGCGGGGGGGCCCGGGACAGATACGCAGTATTTT. It translates to CASSLVAGGPGTDTQYF.

This chain uses TRBV27 with TRBJ2-7; 14 nucleotides agree with TRBD2. The ends lost 5 bases at V and 10 bases at J; junction bases unmatched: 4. The CDR3 has 13 amino acids. Germline V gives CDR1 MNHEY, CDR2 SMNVEV (reference sequence). CDR3 nucleotides: TGTGCCAGCAGTGCGGGACTAGCGGGAGAACAGTACTTC. Its protein product is CASSAGLAGEQYF.